Each of the 3 T cell receptor beta chains below was sequenced from the same sample in a study of breast tumors, draining lymph nodes, adjacent tissues. TCRdb fed the multiplex PCR reads into MiXCR, producing one record per CDR3 protein. Of about 220,000 distinct CDR3 sequences listed, 34% were seen once; the top ten hold approximately 4%. The lymph nodes were axillary draining lymph nodes from breast cancer patients. Sequencing was performed on axillary lymph node tissue. These receptor sequences come from a female donor with breast cancer. Some clones in this sample may be carry-over from other donors' samples.

The rearrangement links TRBV2 to TRBJ2-1; 7 positions agree with TRBD2. There are 16 residues in the CDR3. V lost 5 bases and J lost 10; bases outside the gene matches: 17. Germline lookup yields CDR1 SNHLY and CDR2 FYNNEI. The CDR3 region has the DNA TGTGCCAGCAGTTCCCTAATAGCGGTCCGGGGGGAGGAGCAGTTCTTC. Protein product: CASSSLIAVRGEEQFF.

This clonotype was seen at least ten times. V gene TRBV7-9 combines with J gene TRBJ2-7; D not certain. In germline, CDR1 is SEHNR, CDR2 FQNEAQ (reference sequence). Trimming shortened V by 1 base and J by 8 bases, and 6 bases separated the two germline ends. The CDR3 is 11 residues long. The CDR3 loop is CASSLGAKQYF. DNA for the CDR3: TGTGCCAGCAGCTTAGGGGCCAAGCAGTACTTC.

The sample holds many counts of this clonotype. The gene calls are TRBV2 and TRBJ2-7; D uncertain. Germline values: CDR1 SNHLY, CDR2 FYNNEI. This CDR3 is 13 amino acids long. Trimming left V 3 bases short and J 4 bases short, with 10 bases between. The CDR3 bases are TGTGCCAGCAGTGAGAGCAGGATGTACGAGCAGTACTTC. Its translation is CASSESRMYEQYF. Drawing the rest from reference TRBV2 and TRBJ2-7, the complete variable domain is EPEVTQTPSHQVTQMGQEVILRCVPISNHLYFYWYRQILGQKVEFLVSFYNNEISEKSEIFDDQFSVERPDGSNFTLKIRSTKLEDSAMYFCASSESRMYEQYFGPGTRLTVT.